These T cell receptor beta chains were read from a single sample in a study of OX40 agonist ivuxolimab in advanced cancers. Clones were read by immunoSEQ multiplex PCR, and TCRdb kept only the in-frame ones, dropping some. There are about 48,000 clones in the sample; about 81% occur only once, and 7.3% lies in the top ten. The source was CD4+ or CD8+ T cells sorted from blood, collected in a trial of the OX40 agonist ivuxolimab. The receptor source for this set is an adult with an advanced solid tumor such as melanoma, head and neck, liver or kidney cancer. Each CDR3 is given with its conserved first and last residue. Fields, in order: clone size, V gene, D gene, J gene, CDR3 protein, CDR3 DNA. The D gene is left open where the match is weak. Size is stated for part of the rows, as once, few or many counts, or as a class when the clone is expanded.

clone size: -; V gene: TRBV27; D gene: -; J gene: TRBJ1-2; CDR3 protein: CASSLSQKTNYGYTF; CDR3 DNA: TGTGCCAGCAGTTTATCCCAGAAAACTAACTATGGCTACACCTTC
clone size: once; V gene: TRBV5-1; D gene: -; J gene: TRBJ2-2; CDR3 protein: CASSLSGARRTGELFF; CDR3 DNA: TGCGCCAGCAGCTTGTCTGGGGCCCGGCGAACCGGGGAGCTGTTTTTT
clone size: -; V gene: TRBV2; D gene: TRBD2; J gene: TRBJ2-3; CDR3 protein: CASSERTSPGADTQYF; CDR3 DNA: TGTGCCAGCAGTGAGCGGACTAGCCCGGGGGCAGATACGCAGTATTTT
clone size: -; V gene: TRBV19; D gene: TRBD2; J gene: TRBJ2-1; CDR3 protein: CASSIFLAGVGNEQFF; CDR3 DNA: TGTGCCAGTAGTATATTTCTAGCGGGAGTAGGGAATGAGCAGTTCTTC
clone size: -; V gene: TRBV5-1; D gene: -; J gene: TRBJ2-7; CDR3 protein: CASSLRGALTTTSYEQYF; CDR3 DNA: TGCGCCAGCAGCTTGAGGGGAGCACTGACGACCACCTCCTACGAGCAGTACTTC
clone size: once; V gene: TRBV29-1; D gene: TRBD2; J gene: TRBJ2-3; CDR3 protein: CSVLGSGRASDTQYF; CDR3 DNA: TGCAGCGTTTTGGGTAGCGGGAGGGCCAGCGATACGCAGTATTTT
clone size: -; V gene: TRBV9; D gene: TRBD1; J gene: TRBJ1-1; CDR3 protein: CASSLRTGQGTEAFF; CDR3 DNA: TGTGCCAGCAGCCTCCGAACGGGACAGGGGACTGAAGCTTTCTTT
clone size: -; V gene: TRBV11-2; D gene: -; J gene: TRBJ2-7; CDR3 protein: CASSYGARDEQYF; CDR3 DNA: TGTGCCAGCAGCTACGGGGCGCGGGACGAGCAGTACTTC
clone size: -; V gene: TRBV7-8; D gene: -; J gene: TRBJ2-3; CDR3 protein: CASSSLLAVDTQYF; CDR3 DNA: TGTGCCAGCAGCTCCCTGCTAGCAGTAGATACGCAGTATTTT
clone size: -; V gene: TRBV6-6; D gene: -; J gene: TRBJ1-1; CDR3 protein: CASSYGSEAFF; CDR3 DNA: TGTGCCAGCAGTTACGGCTCAGAAGCTTTCTTT
clone size: -; V gene: TRBV5-8; D gene: TRBD2; J gene: TRBJ2-3; CDR3 protein: CASSLGTSESTDTQYF; CDR3 DNA: TGTGCCAGCAGTCTAGGGACTAGCGAAAGCACAGATACGCAGTATTTT
clone size: -; V gene: TRBV5-5; D gene: -; J gene: TRBJ2-1; CDR3 protein: CASSLAGGTYEQFF; CDR3 DNA: TGTGCCAGCAGCTTGGCAGGGGGGACGTATGAGCAGTTCTTC
clone size: -; V gene: TRBV11-2; D gene: -; J gene: TRBJ2-1; CDR3 protein: CASSLLAFSYNEQFF; CDR3 DNA: TGTGCCAGCAGCTTACTAGCGTTCTCCTACAATGAGCAGTTCTTC
clone size: -; V gene: TRBV6-5; D gene: -; J gene: TRBJ1-3; CDR3 protein: CASSYGGVSGNTIYF; CDR3 DNA: TGTGCCAGCAGTTACGGGGGTGTTTCTGGAAACACCATATATTTT
clone size: -; V gene: TRBV10-2; D gene: -; J gene: TRBJ2-1; CDR3 protein: CASTPEGYYNEQFF; CDR3 DNA: TGCGCCAGCACCCCTGAGGGTTATTACAATGAGCAGTTCTTC
clone size: -; V gene: TRBV7-6; D gene: TRBD1; J gene: TRBJ2-5; CDR3 protein: CASSLRTGYETQYF; CDR3 DNA: TGTGCCAGCAGCCTAAGGACAGGTTACGAGACCCAGTACTTC
clone size: -; V gene: TRBV4-1; D gene: -; J gene: TRBJ2-7; CDR3 protein: CASSQDQGGSYEQYF; CDR3 DNA: TGCGCCAGCAGCCAAGATCAAGGAGGGTCCTACGAGCAGTACTTC
clone size: -; V gene: TRBV5-4; D gene: TRBD1; J gene: TRBJ2-1; CDR3 protein: CASSTDRVRQFF; CDR3 DNA: TGTGCCAGCAGCACTGACAGGGTTCGGCAGTTCTTC
clone size: -; V gene: TRBV10-3; D gene: -; J gene: TRBJ2-7; CDR3 protein: CAISRGAAVSHEQYF; CDR3 DNA: TGTGCCATCAGTCGGGGGGCCGCCGTAAGCCACGAGCAGTACTTC
clone size: -; V gene: TRBV4-3; D gene: TRBD2; J gene: TRBJ2-7; CDR3 protein: CASSRGLGRDEQYF; CDR3 DNA: TGCGCCAGCAGCCGCGGGTTAGGGAGGGACGAGCAGTACTTC
clone size: -; V gene: TRBV5-1; D gene: -; J gene: TRBJ1-1; CDR3 protein: CASSLGQGLSNTEAFF; CDR3 DNA: TGCGCCAGCAGCTTGGGGCAGGGGCTATCCAACACTGAAGCTTTCTTT
clone size: once; V gene: TRBV6-5; D gene: -; J gene: TRBJ1-1; CDR3 protein: CASSYGTPNTEAFF; CDR3 DNA: TGTGCCAGCAGTTACGGCACACCGAACACTGAAGCTTTCTTT
clone size: -; V gene: TRBV2; D gene: TRBD1; J gene: TRBJ2-2; CDR3 protein: CASNTQGALTGELFF; CDR3 DNA: TGTGCCAGCAATACCCAGGGGGCTTTGACCGGGGAGCTGTTTTTT
clone size: -; V gene: TRBV5-1; D gene: -; J gene: TRBJ2-3; CDR3 protein: CASSLAPHTDTQYF; CDR3 DNA: TGCGCCAGCAGCTTGGCGCCACACACAGATACGCAGTATTTT
clone size: -; V gene: TRBV11-2; D gene: -; J gene: TRBJ1-1; CDR3 protein: CASSPWATEAFF; CDR3 DNA: TGTGCCAGCAGCCCATGGGCCACTGAAGCTTTCTTT
clone size: -; V gene: TRBV11-2; D gene: -; J gene: TRBJ1-4; CDR3 protein: CASSLVLDKGEKLFF; CDR3 DNA: TGTGCCAGCAGCTTAGTTCTGGATAAGGGGGAAAAACTGTTTTTT
clone size: few; V gene: TRBV18; D gene: -; J gene: TRBJ1-1; CDR3 protein: CASSPSVEATEAFF; CDR3 DNA: TGTGCCAGCTCACCTTCGGTGGAAGCGACTGAAGCTTTCTTT
clone size: -; V gene: TRBV9; D gene: TRBD2; J gene: TRBJ2-1; CDR3 protein: CASSVRTSGANNEQFF; CDR3 DNA: TGTGCCAGCAGCGTAAGGACTAGCGGGGCGAACAATGAGCAGTTCTTC
clone size: -; V gene: TRBV7-8; D gene: TRBD1; J gene: TRBJ1-3; CDR3 protein: CASSHIPGQGVLGTIYF; CDR3 DNA: TGTGCCAGCAGCCATATCCCCGGACAGGGGGTCCTAGGCACCATATATTTT
clone size: -; V gene: TRBV5-1; D gene: TRBD1; J gene: TRBJ1-2; CDR3 protein: CASSAGTGGFGYTF; CDR3 DNA: TGCGCCAGCAGCGCCGGGACAGGGGGCTTTGGCTACACCTTC
clone size: -; V gene: TRBV6-5; D gene: -; J gene: TRBJ2-7; CDR3 protein: CASREPVTDEQYF; CDR3 DNA: TGTGCCAGCAGAGAGCCAGTAACGGACGAGCAGTACTTC
clone size: -; V gene: TRBV6-1; D gene: TRBD2; J gene: TRBJ2-7; CDR3 protein: CASRQAGGLLEQYF; CDR3 DNA: TGTGCCAGCAGGCAAGCGGGAGGGCTCCTCGAGCAGTACTTC
clone size: -; V gene: TRBV7-9; D gene: -; J gene: TRBJ2-2; CDR3 protein: CASSRGTKTGELFF; CDR3 DNA: TGTGCCAGCAGCCGAGGGACAAAAACCGGGGAGCTGTTTTTT
clone size: -; V gene: TRBV6-1; D gene: -; J gene: TRBJ1-2; CDR3 protein: CASSLATVVGYTF; CDR3 DNA: TGTGCCAGCAGCCTGGCGACGGTCGTTGGCTACACCTTC
clone size: -; V gene: TRBV6-6; D gene: -; J gene: TRBJ2-2; CDR3 protein: CASSLSKRTHTGELFF; CDR3 DNA: TGTGCCAGCAGTCTAAGCAAACGGACTCACACCGGGGAGCTGTTTTTT